One and the same sample provided the 10 T cell receptor beta chains below, sequenced in a study of cytomegalovirus exposure and HLA in healthy donors. The method was immunoSEQ multiplex PCR; TCRdb's version includes in-frame clones alone and lacks a portion of them. The table shows roughly 150,000 clones, with around nine tenths occurring only once. Specimen: PBMCs. These TCRs come from a man younger than 35 in good health and CMV-seropositive.

The chain combines TRBV6-1 with TRBJ2-3; 10 bases map to TRBD2. The CDR3 is 15 amino acids. From germline, CDR1 is MNHNS and CDR2 SASEGT. V lost 7 bases to trimming and J lost 3 bases; unmatched junction nucleotides: 7. The CDR3 DNA sequence: TGTGCCAGCAAAGAGCTAGCGGGAGTGACAGATACGCAGTATTTT. This translates into CASKELAGVTDTQYF.

V is TRBV23-1 and J is TRBJ2-7; 9 nucleotides align to TRBD1. TRBV23-1 is given ORF status, its function remaining uncertain. CDR3 size: 15 residues. J gave up 6 bases and V 3 bases, and 9 bases lay outside the gene matches. DNA of the CDR3: TGCGCCAGCAGTCACTCAGGACAGGGGCCCGGCGAGCAGTACTTC. Protein sequence: CASSHSGQGPGEQYF.

V and J are TRBV28 and TRBJ2-7; 7 bases are a match to TRBD1. J gave up 3 bases and V 1 base, and 9 bases lay outside the gene matches. The germline gives CDR1 MDHEN, CDR2 SYDVKM. The CDR3 is 16 residues long. The CDR3 is CASSLFVTGSHYEQYF. DNA of the CDR3: TGTGCCAGCAGTTTATTTGTGACAGGGTCCCACTACGAGCAGTACTTC.

The chain is built from TRBV28 and TRBJ1-2, with 8 bases fitting TRBD1. The V and J ends lost 3 bases and 6 bases, in that order; junction bases with no gene match: 9. Germline V CDR1 and CDR2: MDHEN, SYDVKM. The CDR3 is made up of 15 amino acids. The CDR3 nucleotides read TGTGCCAGCAGTTTTACATATTACAGGGGGAATGGCTACACCTTC. Residues: CASSFTYYRGNGYTF.

This sequence joins TRBV18 and TRBJ1-2, with D unresolved. CDR1 is KGHSH and CDR2 is LQKENI in the germline V gene. The CDR3 runs to 19 residues. Trimming took 0 bases from V and 4 from J, leaving 24 bases between them. CDR3 loop: CASSPPSRPKDRTVYGYTF. The CDR3 DNA reads TGTGCCAGCTCACCACCGTCTCGACCGAAAGACCGTACAGTCTATGGCTACACCTTC.

The chain combines TRBV4-1 with TRBJ1-2; TRBD1 matches at 8 bases. V shed 1 base, J shed 4 bases, and the junction held 2 bases outside the gene matches. Germline CDR1 is MGHRA and CDR2 is YSYEKL. This CDR3 contains 14 residues. CDR3 protein: CASSQATGGYGYTF. The CDR3, as DNA: TGCGCCAGCAGCCAAGCTACAGGGGGCTATGGCTACACCTTC.

The chain joins TRBV18 to TRBJ2-5, with D unresolved. Trimming took 3 bases from V and 5 from J, leaving 16 bases between them. CDR3 size: 15 residues. CDR1 and CDR2 from the germline V gene are KGHSH and LQKENI. The CDR3 DNA reads as TGTGCCAGCTCACCCCAACGTTTTAGAGAGGAGACCCAGTACTTC. Encoded protein: CASSPQRFREETQYF. Filled out from reference TRBV18 and TRBJ2-5, the complete variable domain reads NAGVMQNPRHLVRRRGQEARLRCSPMKGHSHVYWYRQLPEEGLKFMVYLQKENIIDESGMPKERFSAEFPKEGPSILRIQQVVRGDSAAYFCASSPQRFREETQYFGPGTRLLVL.

The J gene is TRBJ2-1, the V gene TRBV7-9; D gene unclear. Between the trimmed V and J ends, which lost 4 bases and 7 bases, there was a span of 8 bases. This CDR3 comprises 12 residues. Germline V gives CDR1 SEHNR, CDR2 FQNEAQ (reference sequence). In nucleotides, the CDR3 is TGTGCCAGCAGCTCTCGACTTAATGAGCAGTTCTTC. Translating gives CASSSRLNEQFF. Full variable domain (missing parts from reference TRBV7-9 and TRBJ2-1): DTGVSQNPRHKITKRGQNVTFRCDPISEHNRLYWYRQTLGQGPEFLTYFQNEAQLEKSRLLSDRFSAERPKGSFSTLEIQRTEQGDSAMYLCASSSRLNEQFFGPGTRLTVL.

The rearrangement uses TRBV5-1 and TRBJ2-7; 8 bases are a match to TRBD2. With V trimmed by 3 bases and J by 2 bases, 1 base remained unmatched. CDR3 size: 13 residues. CDR1 and CDR2 from the germline V gene are SGHRS and YFSETQ. CDR3 sequence (DNA): TGCGCCAGCAGCTGGGGACTAGCCTACGAGCAGTACTTC. Translation: CASSWGLAYEQYF.

The J gene is TRBJ2-7, the V gene TRBV9; 7 bases are shared with TRBD2. V trimming: 0 bases; J trimming: 4 bases; junction bases outside the gene matches: 7. The CDR3 consists of 15 residues. Per germline, CDR1 SGDLS and CDR2 YYNGEE. The CDR3 DNA sequence: TGTGCCAGCAGCGTAGGGGGCGGGAGAACGTACGAGCAGTACTTC. Protein: CASSVGGGRTYEQYF.